These T cell receptor beta chains were read from a single sample in a study of shared clonotypes between healthy human individuals. Data came from immunoSEQ multiplex PCR; TCRdb stores just in-frame clones and leaves some out. The sample contains around 2,000,000 clones, around 96% of which appear only once. The source material was naive CD8+ T cells sorted from blood. Receptors originate from a man younger than 30 in good health. The CDR3 runs from the conserved cysteine through the conserved F or W. Each record gives: CDR3 DNA, CDR3 protein, D gene, J gene, clone size, V gene, CDR3 length. A D gene is named only where the DNA matches it firmly. Rows may omit the clone size; those that give it use once, few, many or a size class.

CDR3nt: TGTGCCTGTTGGGGGCTGACTGAAGCTTTCTTT
CDR3aa: CACWGLTEAFF
d_gene: -
j_gene: TRBJ1-1
abundance: -
v_gene: TRBV6-1
len: 11

CDR3nt: TGTGCCAGTAGTAACCCCACCCGGGGCCTACCCGAAGCTTTCTTT
CDR3aa: CASSNPTRGLPEAFF
d_gene: -
j_gene: TRBJ1-1
abundance: -
v_gene: TRBV19
len: 15

CDR3nt: TGTGCCAGCAGTGGCCGACTAGCGGGGGGATTAAACACCGGGGAGCTGTTTTTT
CDR3aa: CASSGRLAGGLNTGELFF
d_gene: TRBD2
j_gene: TRBJ2-2
abundance: -
v_gene: TRBV6-1
len: 18

CDR3nt: TGTGCCAGCAGTTACAACGGAGACGAGCAGTACTTC
CDR3aa: CASSYNGDEQYF
d_gene: -
j_gene: TRBJ2-7
abundance: -
v_gene: TRBV6-5
len: 12

CDR3nt: TGTGCCAGCAGTTTTTCCAGGGGTAGCAATCAGCCCCAGCATTTT
CDR3aa: CASSFSRGSNQPQHF
d_gene: -
j_gene: TRBJ1-5
abundance: -
v_gene: TRBV27
len: 15

CDR3nt: TGTGCCAGCAGTTATGCCGATAACTATGGCTACACCTTC
CDR3aa: CASSYADNYGYTF
d_gene: -
j_gene: TRBJ1-2
abundance: -
v_gene: TRBV6-5
len: 13

CDR3nt: TGTGCCAGTAGTATAATGGGTTTCGACTATGGCTACACCTTC
CDR3aa: CASSIMGFDYGYTF
d_gene: -
j_gene: TRBJ1-2
abundance: -
v_gene: TRBV19
len: 14

CDR3nt: TGTGCCAGCAGCGTAGGAACAGGGGGAAACTACGAGCAGTACTTC
CDR3aa: CASSVGTGGNYEQYF
d_gene: TRBD1
j_gene: TRBJ2-7
abundance: -
v_gene: TRBV9
len: 15

CDR3nt: TGTGCCAGCAGTGAAGCGAGGGGCGAAGGATACGAGCAGTACTTC
CDR3aa: CASSEARGEGYEQYF
d_gene: -
j_gene: TRBJ2-7
abundance: -
v_gene: TRBV6-1
len: 15

CDR3nt: TGTGCCAGCAGCCCCAAACAGGGGCTGGGCTACTACGAGCAGTACTTC
CDR3aa: CASSPKQGLGYYEQYF
d_gene: TRBD1
j_gene: TRBJ2-7
abundance: once
v_gene: TRBV7-9
len: 16

CDR3nt: TGTGCCAGTAGTATTGAGGACAGCTCTTCCTACGAGCAGTACTTC
CDR3aa: CASSIEDSSSYEQYF
d_gene: -
j_gene: TRBJ2-7
abundance: -
v_gene: TRBV19
len: 15

CDR3nt: TGTGCCAGCAGCTTGAGACTAGCCTACGAGCAGTACTTC
CDR3aa: CASSLRLAYEQYF
d_gene: -
j_gene: TRBJ2-7
abundance: -
v_gene: TRBV7-8
len: 13

CDR3nt: TGTGCCAGCAGCTTGTGGGACATGGGCACTGAAGCTTTCTTT
CDR3aa: CASSLWDMGTEAFF
d_gene: -
j_gene: TRBJ1-1
abundance: -
v_gene: TRBV5-4
len: 14

CDR3nt: TGTGCCAGCAGCTTATACCCGTTTGAGCAGTACTTC
CDR3aa: CASSLYPFEQYF
d_gene: -
j_gene: TRBJ2-7
abundance: -
v_gene: TRBV7-9
len: 12

CDR3nt: TGTGCCAGCAGTTTAACCGGGGGTCCGGCGCCGCTCATGAACACTGAAGCTTTCTTT
CDR3aa: CASSLTGGPAPLMNTEAFF
d_gene: -
j_gene: TRBJ1-1
abundance: -
v_gene: TRBV27
len: 19

CDR3nt: TGCGCCAGCAGCCAAGTAGCGGGGTCGGGCTTAGGGGAGCTGTTTTTT
CDR3aa: CASSQVAGSGLGELFF
d_gene: TRBD2
j_gene: TRBJ2-2
abundance: -
v_gene: TRBV4-1
len: 16

CDR3nt: TGTGCCAGCAGCTTAGCGCACATGAACACTGAAGCTTTCTTT
CDR3aa: CASSLAHMNTEAFF
d_gene: -
j_gene: TRBJ1-1
abundance: -
v_gene: TRBV7-9
len: 14

CDR3nt: TGTGCCAGCAGTGGAGGAGTGCAGGGTGGGGGGGAGACCCAGTACTTC
CDR3aa: CASSGGVQGGGETQYF
d_gene: -
j_gene: TRBJ2-5
abundance: -
v_gene: TRBV6-6
len: 16

CDR3nt: TGTGCCATCAGTGAAGGTGCAGGCCTTAATTCACCCCTCCACTTT
CDR3aa: CAISEGAGLNSPLHF
d_gene: -
j_gene: TRBJ1-6
abundance: -
v_gene: TRBV10-3
len: 15

CDR3nt: TGTGCCTGGGGGACTAGCGGGAGGGTATTTTCTGAGCAGTTCTTC
CDR3aa: CAWGTSGRVFSEQFF
d_gene: TRBD2
j_gene: TRBJ2-1
abundance: -
v_gene: TRBV30
len: 15

CDR3nt: TGTGCCTGGGAAGGCCCGAACTATGGCTACACCTTC
CDR3aa: CAWEGPNYGYTF
d_gene: -
j_gene: TRBJ1-2
abundance: few
v_gene: TRBV30
len: 12

CDR3nt: TGTGCCAGCAGTCCCAGCGGGCAGGGGAACATTCAGTACTTC
CDR3aa: CASSPSGQGNIQYF
d_gene: -
j_gene: TRBJ2-4
abundance: -
v_gene: TRBV28
len: 14